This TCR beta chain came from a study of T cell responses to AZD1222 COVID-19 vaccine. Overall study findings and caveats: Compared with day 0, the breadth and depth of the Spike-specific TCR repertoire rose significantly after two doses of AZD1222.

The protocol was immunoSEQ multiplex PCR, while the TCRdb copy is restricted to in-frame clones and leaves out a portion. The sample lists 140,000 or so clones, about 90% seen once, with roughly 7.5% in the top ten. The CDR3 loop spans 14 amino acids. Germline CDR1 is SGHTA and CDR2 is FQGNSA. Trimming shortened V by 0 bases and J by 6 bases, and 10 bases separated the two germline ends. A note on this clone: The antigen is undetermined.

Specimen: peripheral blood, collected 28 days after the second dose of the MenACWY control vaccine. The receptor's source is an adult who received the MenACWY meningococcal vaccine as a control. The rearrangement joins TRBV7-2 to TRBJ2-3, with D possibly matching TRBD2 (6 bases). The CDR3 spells CASSLADTSDTQYF. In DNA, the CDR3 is TGTGCCAGCAGCTTAGCCGATACTAGCGATACGCAGTATTTT.